The clone carrying this T cell receptor beta chain was observed a handful of times. Its matching antigen is unknown. The sample is drawn from a study of Graves' ophthalmopathy and Graves' hyperthyroidism. General study findings and limits: Also, most clonotypes expanded in the thyroid above 0.001 frequency appeared in blood.

Clinical symptoms and serum thyroxine were used for diagnosis; TRAb, thyroid ultrasound and orbital computed tomography were also relied on. CDR3 regions of TCR beta were amplified from RNA transcripts. The authors performed first-round RT-PCR with HTBI primers and then a second-round multiplex PCR. One entry per CDR3 protein results from TCRdb running MiXCR on the multiplex PCR reads. The data show about 1.2 million distinct CDR3 sequences, 36% seen once. CDR3 length: 13 residues. V was trimmed by 1 base and J by 3 bases, leaving 9 bases between them. Germline V lookup: CDR1 DFQATT, CDR2 SNEGSKA (reference sequence).

The chain combines TRBV20-1 with TRBJ1-2; D uncertain. The origin of this receptor is an adult man with Graves' hyperthyroidism. Sequencing was carried out using peripheral blood or thyroid tissue (not recorded which). As DNA, the CDR3 is TGCAGTGCTAGAGGCACGAGTGACTATGGCTACACCTTC. Protein: CSARGTSDYGYTF.